This entry lists 26 T cell receptor beta chains sequenced from one sample in a study of molecular identifiers for immune sequencing clone quantification. TCRdb re-derived calls from the PCR reads in MiXCR, one entry per CDR3 protein. The sample contains over 600,000 distinct CDR3 sequences, 15% to 20% of which appear only once. Sequencing was done on a sample of naive CD8+ T cells from blood, with Jurkat cell RNA spiked in. Subset of the sample: FACS-sorted CD8+CD4-CCR7+CD45RA+ naive T cells. The receptor source for this set is a human donor in good health. Some libraries in this study had Jurkat cell RNA spiked in.

The gene calls are TRBV11-2 and TRBJ2-1; 9 positions agree with TRBD1. CDR1 and CDR2 from the germline V gene are SGHAT and FQNNGV. Losses at the gene ends were 4 bases for V and 3 bases for J; bases not matched to a gene: 4. The CDR3 has 15 amino acids. The CDR3: CASSSTGGRYNEQFF. The CDR3 region has the DNA TGTGCCAGCAGCTCCACAGGGGGCCGCTACAATGAGCAGTTCTTC.

This clonotype came up many times. The chain uses TRBV4-3 and TRBJ2-7; 7 bases are shared with TRBD2. After removal of 0 bases from V and 2 bases from J, the junction contained 7 bases not matched to a gene. The CDR3 is 16 amino acids. CDR1 is LGHNA and CDR2 is YSLEER in the germline V gene. CDR3 in DNA: TGCGCCAGCAGCCAAGATAGGAGCGGGGCAACCTACGAGCAGTACTTC. Its protein is CASSQDRSGATYEQYF.

In regard to this clonotype: A read error is possible here, since a much larger clone lies one base away. In nucleotides, the CDR3 is TGTGCCAGCAGCTTAGATGATGGGGTAGGTACGCAGTATTTT. Its protein product is CASSLDDGVGTQYF. The chain employs TRBV11-3 and TRBJ2-3, with no clear D. Germline CDR1 SGHNT, CDR2 YENEEA. The V end lost 0 bases, the J end lost 8 bases, and 12 bases lay between the germline ends. This CDR3 region has 14 residues.

The chain has TRBV5-4 and TRBJ2-1; no firm D call. The ends were cut back, 6 bases at V and 10 bases at J, with 11 bases in the middle. Germline CDR1 SGHNT, CDR2 YYREEE (reference sequence). The CDR3 runs to 11 residues. The CDR3 spells CASTESSEQFF. The CDR3 bases are TGTGCCAGCACCGAATCCTCCGAGCAGTTCTTC.

In this sample, this clonotype turned up many times. The rearrangement links TRBV14 to TRBJ2-7; maybe TRBD2 (5 bases). V was clipped by 3 bases and J by 2 bases, with 8 bases between them. The CDR3 is made up of 13 amino acids. CDR1 is SGHDN and CDR2 is FVKESK in the germline V gene. CDR3 region: CASSQTTPYEQYF. The CDR3 bases are TGTGCCAGCAGCCAGACTACTCCCTACGAGCAGTACTTC.

This chain joins TRBV29-1 and TRBJ2-1, with TRBD1 identical over 7 bases. There are 14 residues in the CDR3. CDR1 SQVTM and CDR2 ANQGSEA come from the germline V gene. Trimming at V came to 6 bases and at J to 7 bases, leaving 12 bases not matched to a gene. CDR3 in amino acids: CSVDRPFGLNEQFF. The CDR3 DNA reads as TGCAGCGTGGACAGGCCCTTTGGGCTGAATGAGCAGTTCTTC.

The V call is TRBV5-8, the J call TRBJ2-7; 10 nucleotides agree with TRBD1. This CDR3 spans 15 amino acids. Trimming at V came to 4 bases and at J to 2 bases, leaving 6 bases not matched to a gene. Germline CDR1 is SGHTS and CDR2 is YDEGEE. The CDR3 DNA sequence: TGTGCCAGCAGCAACCGGGACAGGGGCCCCTACGAGCAGTACTTC. It encodes CASSNRDRGPYEQYF.

Remarks on this clonotype: At one boundary the junction diverges from the germline segment, which might be a read error. The rearrangement uses TRBV5-6 and TRBJ2-7; D is tentatively TRBD1 or TRBD2 (5 bases each). This CDR3 region has 13 residues. Germline CDR1 is SGHDT and CDR2 is YYEEEE. DNA for the CDR3: TGTGCCAGCAGCTTCCGGGACGGCTACGGGCAGTACTTC. Encoded protein: CASSFRDGYGQYF.

This clonotype was counted a few times. The chain uses TRBV27 and TRBJ2-7; a possible D gene is TRBD1 (6 bases). Looked up from germline, CDR1 is MNHEY and CDR2 is SMNVEV (reference sequence). V was pared by 4 bases and J by 0 bases, with 10 bases between. The CDR3 consists of 14 residues. CDR3 amino acids: CASSWTASSYEQYF. For the CDR3, the DNA is TGTGCCAGCAGTTGGACAGCGAGCTCCTACGAGCAGTACTTC.

This clonotype was seen ten or more times. This chain joins TRBV29-1 and TRBJ2-7, with a possible D match to TRBD1 (6 bases). CDR1 is SQVTM, CDR2 ANQGSEA, per germline. This CDR3 contains 12 residues. Trimming removed 4 bases from V and 5 bases from J, with 12 bases in between. Written as DNA, the CDR3 is TGCAGCGTTGTATGGCAGGGGAACGAGCAGTACTTC. It specifies CSVVWQGNEQYF.

This clonotype occurred many times. The V and J genes are TRBV4-1 and TRBJ2-1, with 9 bases lining up with TRBD2. The CDR3 sequence is 15 residues long. Trimming cost V 0 bases and J 4 bases; bases outside gene matches: 1. Germline V gene data show CDR1 as MGHRA and CDR2 as YSYEKL. For the CDR3, the DNA is TGCGCCAGCAGCCAAGATCTAGCGGGGTACAATGAGCAGTTCTTC. It is translated as CASSQDLAGYNEQFF.

This clonotype was found many times. The V call is TRBV4-1, the J call TRBJ2-7; possibly TRBD1 for D (6 bases). This CDR3 contains 17 residues. Trimming removed 1 base from V and 1 base from J, with 17 bases in between. Germline lookup yields CDR1 MGHRA and CDR2 YSYEKL. The CDR3 region has the DNA TGCGCCAGCAGCCAAGTCCGGCGAGGGGGTCCGTCCTACGAGCAGTACTTC. Translated, it gives CASSQVRRGGPSYEQYF.

There are many counts of this clonotype. In DNA form, the CDR3 reads TGTGCCAGCAGCAAAGAGCGGGGTTTGAAGGGGGGGACCCAGTACTTC. Encoded protein: CASSKERGLKGGTQYF. This chain connects TRBV7-2 to TRBJ2-5; possibly TRBD2 for D (7 bases). The germline V gene has CDR1 SGHTA and CDR2 FQGNSA. V lost 5 bases to trimming and J lost 7 bases, with 23 bases between them. There are 16 residues in the CDR3.

This clonotype was detected a few times. The rearrangement links TRBV5-4 to TRBJ2-1; no definite D call. This CDR3 is 14 amino acids long. Trimming left V 4 bases short and J 2 bases short, with 10 bases between. Per the germline V gene, CDR1 is SGHNT and CDR2 is YYREEE (reference sequence). The CDR3 here is CASSPGPPYNEQFF. DNA of the CDR3: TGTGCCAGCAGCCCGGGCCCCCCCTACAATGAGCAGTTCTTC. Full variable domain (outside the CDR3, taken from reference TRBV5-4 and TRBJ2-1): ETGVTQSPTHLIKTRGQQVTLRCSSQSGHNTVSWYQQALGQGPQFIFQYYREEENGRGNFPPRFSGLQFPNYSSELNVNALELDDSALYLCASSPGPPYNEQFFGPGTRLTVL.

This clonotype was counted at least ten times. CDR3 DNA: TGTGCCAGTAGTCCGACGGACAGGGGCCATCAGCCCCAGCATTTT. This translates into CASSPTDRGHQPQHF. The rearrangement joins TRBV19 to TRBJ1-5, with 9 bases aligning to TRBD1. J lost 5 bases, V lost 5 bases, and 7 bases had no gene match. Germline CDR1 LNHDA, CDR2 SQIVND (reference sequence). There are 15 residues in the CDR3. Full variable domain (rest looked up from reference TRBV19 and TRBJ1-5): DGGITQSPKYLFRKEGQNVTLSCEQNLNHDAMYWYRQDPGQGLRLIYYSQIVNDFQKGDIAEGYSVSREKKESFPLTVTSAQKNPTAFYLCASSPTDRGHQPQHFGDGTRLSIL.

The V and J genes are TRBV20-1 and TRBJ1-6; tentative D call: TRBD1 (6 bases). The germline V and J ends were trimmed by 7 bases and 3 bases, with 16 bases remaining between them. This CDR3 is built from 15 residues. Per the germline V gene, CDR1 is DFQATT and CDR2 is SNEGSKA (reference sequence). CDR3 protein: CSVKETGSYNSPLHF. The CDR3 DNA follows: TGCAGTGTTAAAGAAACAGGGAGCTATAATTCACCCCTCCACTTT.

To note about this clonotype: One base away lies a much larger clone, so this may be a sequencing read error. The CDR3 reads CASNSWGQETQHF. As DNA, the CDR3 is TGTGCCAGCAATAGTTGGGGCCAAGAGACCCAGCACTTC. The chain uses TRBV28 and TRBJ2-5; a weak D match, TRBD1 (5 bases). The CDR3 covers 13 residues. Germline loops: CDR1 MDHEN, CDR2 SYDVKM.

The V call is TRBV29-1, the J call TRBJ2-1; the D gene is possibly TRBD1 (5 bases). Germline CDR1 is SQVTM and CDR2 is ANQGSEA. This CDR3 contains 13 residues. V was pared by 6 bases and J by 5 bases, with 14 bases between. Written as DNA, the CDR3 is TGCAGCGTCAGCCCAGTAGGGGACAATGAGCAGTTCTTC. The encoded protein is CSVSPVGDNEQFF.

Remarks on this clonotype: This may stem from a read error, because a much larger clone lies one nucleotide away. As DNA, the CDR3 is TGCGCCAGCAGCCAAGGACTAGCGGCCAGCTCCGAGCAGTACTTC. Its protein product is CASSQGLAASSEQYF. J is TRBJ2-7 and V is TRBV4-3; 9 nucleotides match TRBD2. Trimming removed 1 base from V and 6 bases from J; junction bases left unmatched: 7. The CDR3 contains 15 residues. The germline gives CDR1 LGHNA, CDR2 YSLEER.

The chain recombines TRBV28 with TRBJ2-1; D gene unclear. Germline V CDR1 and CDR2: MDHEN, SYDVKM. Trimming took off 5 bases at V and 0 bases at J, with 17 bases between the two ends. CDR3 size: 17 residues. CDR3 protein: CASSLRPLQSSYNEQFF. CDR3 nucleotides: TGTGCCAGCAGTCTCCGCCCCCTACAGAGCTCCTACAATGAGCAGTTCTTC.

The CDR3 protein is CASHSSADSRDQPQHF. DNA for the CDR3: TGTGCCAGCCACTCCTCGGCGGACAGCAGGGATCAGCCCCAGCATTTT. The chain combines TRBV7-9 with TRBJ1-5; D perhaps matches TRBD1 (6 bases). This CDR3 region has 16 residues. Trimming removed 8 bases from V and 5 bases from J, with 22 bases in between. Looked up from germline, CDR1 is SEHNR and CDR2 is FQNEAQ (reference sequence).

This clonotype was picked up many times. The chain couples TRBV29-1 to TRBJ1-1; 7 bases match TRBD1. The germline V gene has CDR1 SQVTM and CDR2 ANQGSEA. With V trimmed by 3 bases and J by 5 bases, 6 bases remained unmatched. This CDR3 has 13 amino acids. CDR3 loop: CSVEVRGGTEAFF. DNA for the CDR3: TGCAGCGTTGAGGTCAGGGGGGGTACTGAAGCTTTCTTT.

This clonotype was recorded at least ten times. The chain recombines TRBV4-3 with TRBJ1-1; D not certain. Germline CDR1 LGHNA, CDR2 YSLEER. The CDR3 runs 18 residues. Trimming shortened V by 1 base and J by 1 base, and 19 bases separated the two germline ends. As DNA, the CDR3 is TGCGCCAGCAGCCAAGGATTAGGTCAGAGGACTAGGAACACTGAAGCTTTCTTT. Protein product: CASSQGLGQRTRNTEAFF.

Comments on this clonotype: An end of the junction differs from the germline gene, which may be a read error. The CDR3 coding sequence is TGTGCCAGCAGGACTGGCGGAAAAAGCACAGATACGCAGTATTTC. This translates into CASRTGGKSTDTQYF. V usage is TRBV6-2 or TRBV6-3 and J usage is TRBJ2-3; D unresolved. The CDR3 spans 15 residues. Germline-derived CDR1 and CDR2 are MNHEY and SVGEGT.

This clonotype was recorded many times. The chain is built from TRBV27 and TRBJ2-7, with D perhaps given as TRBD1 or TRBD2 (5 bases each). In germline, CDR1 is MNHEY, CDR2 SMNVEV (reference sequence). The CDR3 is made up of 16 amino acids. V shed 0 bases and J shed 3 bases, with 15 bases lying between them. The CDR3 protein is CASSLSIGTSGYEQYF. The CDR3 DNA is TGTGCCAGCAGTTTATCCATCGGGACGTCGGGCTACGAGCAGTACTTC.

As regards this clonotype: Relative to the germline gene, one junction end is altered; a read error may explain this. This chain connects TRBV18 to TRBJ2-1; D may be TRBD1 or TRBD2 (5 bases each). The CDR3 sequence is 18 residues long. Germline V CDR1 and CDR2: KGHSH, LQKENI. CDR3: CASSPPTFRDLSYNERFF. In DNA form, the CDR3 reads TGTGCCAGCTCACCACCGACCTTCCGGGACCTCTCCTACAATGAGCGGTTCTTC.